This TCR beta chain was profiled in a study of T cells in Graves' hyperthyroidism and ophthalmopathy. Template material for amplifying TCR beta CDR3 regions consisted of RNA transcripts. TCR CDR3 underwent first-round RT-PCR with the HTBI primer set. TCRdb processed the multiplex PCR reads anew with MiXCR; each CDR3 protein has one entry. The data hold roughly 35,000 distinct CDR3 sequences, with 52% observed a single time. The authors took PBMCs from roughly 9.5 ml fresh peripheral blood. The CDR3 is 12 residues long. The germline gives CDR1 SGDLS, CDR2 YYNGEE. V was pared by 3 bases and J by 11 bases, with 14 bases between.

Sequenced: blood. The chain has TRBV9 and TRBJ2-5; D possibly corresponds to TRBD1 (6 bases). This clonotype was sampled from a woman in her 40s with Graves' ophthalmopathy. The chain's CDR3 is CASSAGTWNQYF. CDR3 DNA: TGTGCCAGCAGCGCAGGGACATGGAATCAGTACTTC. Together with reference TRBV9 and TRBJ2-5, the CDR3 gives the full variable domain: DSGVTQTPKHLITATGQRVTLRCSPRSGDLSVYWYQQSLDQGLQFLIQYYNGEERAKGNILERFSAQQFPDLHSELNLSSLELGDSALYFCASSAGTWNQYFGPGTRLLVL.